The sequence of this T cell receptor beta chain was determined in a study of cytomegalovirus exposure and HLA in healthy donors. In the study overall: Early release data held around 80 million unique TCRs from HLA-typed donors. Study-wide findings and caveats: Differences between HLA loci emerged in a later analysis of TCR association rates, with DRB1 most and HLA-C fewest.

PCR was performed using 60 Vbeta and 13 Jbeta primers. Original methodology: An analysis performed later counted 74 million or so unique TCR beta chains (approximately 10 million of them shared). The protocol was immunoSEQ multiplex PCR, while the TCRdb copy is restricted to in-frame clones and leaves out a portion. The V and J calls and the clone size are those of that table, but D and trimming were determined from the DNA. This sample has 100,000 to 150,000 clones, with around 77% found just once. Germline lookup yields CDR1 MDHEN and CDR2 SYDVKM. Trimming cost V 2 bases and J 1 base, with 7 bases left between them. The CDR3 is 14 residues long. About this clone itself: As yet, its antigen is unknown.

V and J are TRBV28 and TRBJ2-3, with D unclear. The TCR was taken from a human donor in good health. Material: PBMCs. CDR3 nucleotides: TGTGCCAGCAGTTTAGCTAGTGGCACAGATACGCAGTATTTT. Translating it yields CASSLASGTDTQYF.